The rows below give T cell receptor beta chains drawn from one sample of a study of preoperative IRX-2 immunotherapy in early breast cancer. Clones were sequenced by immunoSEQ multiplex PCR, and TCRdb holds only the in-frame ones, with some missing. The data contain 75,000 to 100,000 clones, 70% to 90% of them singletons. Sequencing used tumor tissue, obtained after IRX-2 immunotherapy. The receptor source for this set is a human donor with breast cancer. Both conserved end residues are part of each CDR3. The D gene is left open where the match is weak. Part of the rows lack a size; the others show once, few, many or a class for expanded clones.

clone size,CDR3 length,V gene,D gene,J gene,CDR3 protein,CDR3 DNA
-,15,TRBV23-1,TRBD2,TRBJ2-3,CASSLQRGLEDTQYF,TGCGCCAGCAGCTTGCAGCGGGGGCTGGAGGATACGCAGTATTTT
once,17,TRBV19,-,TRBJ1-1,CASSRAGTGSKRTEAFF,TGTGCCAGTAGTAGGGCCGGAACCGGGTCAAAGAGGACTGAAGCTTTCTTT
-,13,TRBV28,TRBD1,TRBJ1-1,CASSPQLDREAFF,TGTGCCAGCAGTCCCCAATTAGACAGGGAGGCTTTCTTT
once,20,TRBV27,TRBD2,TRBJ2-1,CASSPGEGLVYTLAYNEQFF,TGTGCCAGCAGCCCGGGGGAGGGGCTTGTCTACACCCTAGCCTACAATGAGCAGTTCTTC
-,13,TRBV30,-,TRBJ1-5,CAWSPYRDQPQHF,TGTGCCTGGAGTCCCTACAGGGATCAGCCCCAGCATTTT
-,14,TRBV5-1,TRBD1,TRBJ1-6,CASSLDRGNSPLHF,TGCGCCAGCAGCTTGGACAGGGGGAATTCACCCCTCCACTTT
-,14,TRBV28,TRBD2,TRBJ2-5,CASSLAGSQETQYF,TGTGCCAGCTCCCTAGCGGGTTCCCAAGAGACCCAGTACTTC
-,14,TRBV18,-,TRBJ1-4,CASSRQATNEKLFF,TGTGCCAGCTCACGACAGGCAACTAATGAAAAACTGTTTTTT
-,13,TRBV28,-,TRBJ1-1,CASTGPMDTEAFF,TGTGCCAGCACAGGGCCCATGGACACTGAAGCTTTCTTT
-,13,TRBV23-1,-,TRBJ2-3,CASRRDPGDTQYF,TGCGCCAGCAGGAGGGACCCAGGAGATACGCAGTATTTT
-,15,TRBV6-8,-,TRBJ1-2,CAIWGPGLTNYGYTF,TGTGCCATCTGGGGACCCGGGCTTACCAACTATGGCTACACCTTC
-,13,TRBV19,-,TRBJ1-1,CASSRRQNTEAFF,TGTGCCAGTAGTAGGCGTCAGAACACTGAAGCTTTCTTT
-,16,TRBV28,-,TRBJ2-1,CASRTPGTHQNNEQFF,TGTGCCAGCAGGACCCCCGGGACACATCAAAACAATGAGCAGTTCTTC
-,13,TRBV6-8,-,TRBJ1-5,CASSLTRDQPQHF,TGTGCCAGCAGTCTAACACGGGATCAGCCCCAGCATTTT
-,14,TRBV11-3,-,TRBJ1-4,CASSLRETNEKLFF,TGTGCCAGCAGCTTACGGGAGACTAATGAAAAACTGTTTTTT
-,14,TRBV18,-,TRBJ1-1,CASSLYSESTEAFF,TGTGCCAGCTCCCTTTACAGCGAGTCCACTGAAGCTTTCTTT
-,13,TRBV19,-,TRBJ1-5,CASASYSNQPQHF,TGTGCCAGCGCGAGCTATAGCAATCAGCCCCAGCATTTT
-,16,TRBV16,-,TRBJ1-5,CASSQSRGSLRQPQHF,TGTGCCAGCAGCCAATCCAGGGGTAGTTTGCGTCAGCCCCAGCATTTT
-,15,TRBV19,TRBD1,TRBJ1-2,CASSIGTGEVYGYTF,TGTGCCAGTAGTATCGGGACAGGAGAGGTGTATGGCTACACCTTC
once,14,TRBV5-1,TRBD2,TRBJ2-7,CASSSWGGTYEQYF,TGCGCCAGCAGTTCTTGGGGGGGGACCTACGAGCAGTACTTC
-,13,TRBV7-1,-,TRBJ1-2,CASSLAGSVGYTF,TGTGCCAGCAGCTTAGCCGGGTCGGTTGGCTACACCTTC
-,16,TRBV5-1,TRBD1,TRBJ1-2,CASSLGGQGDIYGYTF,TGCGCCAGCAGCTTGGGTGGACAGGGCGACATCTATGGCTACACCTTC
-,14,TRBV19,-,TRBJ2-7,CASRSEPQDYEQYF,TGTGCCAGTAGATCCGAGCCCCAGGACTACGAGCAGTACTTC
-,14,TRBV5-1,-,TRBJ2-2,CATAPGSSPGELFF,TGCGCCACCGCCCCGGGGAGTAGTCCCGGGGAGCTGTTTTTT
-,15,TRBV7-1,TRBD2,TRBJ2-7,CASIPGASGRYEQYF,TGTGCCAGCATCCCAGGGGCTAGCGGGAGATACGAGCAGTACTTC
-,15,TRBV6-8,-,TRBJ1-6,CASSHAGIYNSPLHF,TGTGCCAGCAGTCATGCGGGGATCTATAATTCACCCCTCCACTTT
once,14,TRBV18,-,TRBJ1-1,CASSPTGLRTEAFF,TGTGCCAGCTCACCGACAGGACTGCGCACTGAAGCTTTCTTT
-,15,TRBV2,TRBD1,TRBJ2-1,CASSTPGQGGNEQFF,TGTGCCAGCAGTACCCCGGGACAGGGCGGCAATGAGCAGTTCTTC
-,18,TRBV5-1,TRBD1,TRBJ2-6,CASSSIAGGDSGANVLTF,TGCGCCAGCAGCTCCATTGCAGGGGGCGACTCTGGGGCCAACGTCCTGACTTTC
-,15,TRBV5-1,TRBD1,TRBJ1-4,CASSSLGQPNEKLFF,TGCGCCAGCAGCTCGTTGGGACAGCCTAATGAAAAACTGTTTTTT
few,16,TRBV11-3,TRBD2,TRBJ2-7,CASSLVGSGRATEQYF,TGTGCCAGCAGCTTGGTAGGGAGCGGGAGGGCTACCGAGCAGTACTTC
few,12,TRBV6-8,-,TRBJ1-3,CASSFDRRQIYF,TGTGCCAGCAGTTTCGACAGGAGGCAAATATATTTT
-,15,TRBV28,-,TRBJ1-2,CASSFRTGLRYGYTF,TGTGCCAGCAGTTTCCGCACAGGGTTGCGCTATGGCTACACCTTC
-,14,TRBV15,TRBD2,TRBJ2-7,CATSRGAGGYEQYF,TGTGCCACCAGCAGGGGAGCGGGAGGGTACGAGCAGTACTTC
-,13,TRBV18,-,TRBJ1-1,CASQGHLNTEAFF,TGTGCCAGCCAGGGACATTTGAACACTGAAGCTTTCTTT
-,16,TRBV19,-,TRBJ1-4,CASSIGRDGGLKKLFF,TGTGCCAGTAGTATAGGAAGGGACGGGGGTTTGAAAAAACTGTTTTTT
-,12,TRBV28,-,TRBJ2-2,CASSLYTGELFF,TGTGCCAGCAGTTTATACACCGGGGAGCTGTTTTTT
-,16,TRBV5-1,TRBD2,TRBJ2-1,CASRLAGEIAVNEQFF,TGCGCCAGCAGGTTAGCGGGAGAAATAGCGGTCAATGAGCAGTTCTTC
-,14,TRBV28,-,TRBJ1-4,CASRGRATNEKLFF,TGTGCCAGCAGGGGGAGAGCAACTAATGAAAAACTGTTTTTT
-,15,TRBV10-3,-,TRBJ2-7,CAISESVGGSYEQYF,TGTGCCATCAGTGAGTCGGTAGGGGGATCCTACGAGCAGTACTTC